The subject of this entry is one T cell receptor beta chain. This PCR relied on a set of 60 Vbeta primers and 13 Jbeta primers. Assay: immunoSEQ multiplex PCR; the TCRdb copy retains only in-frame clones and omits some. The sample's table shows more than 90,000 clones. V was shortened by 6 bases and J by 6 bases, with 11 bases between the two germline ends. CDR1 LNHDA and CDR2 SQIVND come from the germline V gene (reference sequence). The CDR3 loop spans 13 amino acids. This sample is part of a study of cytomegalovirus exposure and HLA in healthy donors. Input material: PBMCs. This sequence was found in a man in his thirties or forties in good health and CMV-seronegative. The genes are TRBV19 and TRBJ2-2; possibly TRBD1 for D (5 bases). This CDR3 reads CASRQGVAGELFF. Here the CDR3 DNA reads TGTGCCAGTAGGCAGGGTGTCGCCGGGGAGCTGTTTTTT.